The rows below give T cell receptor beta chains drawn from one sample of a study of technical replicates of blood from a few donors. Sequencing used immunoSEQ multiplex PCR; TCRdb keeps in-frame clones, though not all of them. The data contain almost 90,000 clones, roughly 94% of them singletons. The specimen was T cells isolated from PBMCs. These receptors were collected from a human donor in good health. CDR3s include the opening cysteine and the closing phenylalanine or tryptophan. The D gene is left open where the match is weak. Size tells how often a clone was seen (once, few, many) or the class of an expanded clone, and some rows leave it out.

D,V,J,size,CDR3,DNA
-,TRBV5-1,TRBJ2-7,-,CASSLDPGERYEQYF,TGCGCCAGCAGCTTAGATCCTGGGGAGAGGTACGAGCAGTACTTC
-,TRBV6-5,TRBJ1-1,-,CASSYSRPAEAFF,TGTGCCAGCAGTTACTCGAGGCCGGCTGAAGCTTTCTTT
-,TRBV5-1,TRBJ1-1,-,CASSLGQAVGEAFF,TGCGCCAGCAGCTTGGGACAGGCCGTGGGTGAAGCTTTCTTT
TRBD1,TRBV30,TRBJ1-2,-,CAWSVGTGDTGGYTF,TGTGCCTGGAGTGTTGGGACAGGGGATACTGGTGGCTACACCTTC
-,TRBV13,TRBJ2-3,-,CASSFGRETDTQYF,TGTGCCAGCAGCTTCGGGCGGGAAACAGATACGCAGTATTTT
TRBD1,TRBV11-2,TRBJ1-2,-,CASSLDFGTGGTYGYTF,TGTGCCAGCAGCTTAGACTTCGGGACAGGGGGCACCTATGGCTACACCTTC
TRBD1,TRBV6-5,TRBJ1-1,-,CASSHRGGGTEAFF,TGTGCCAGCTCCCACAGGGGAGGAGGCACTGAAGCTTTCTTT
-,TRBV19,TRBJ1-2,-,CASSIPQGNYGYTF,TGTGCCAGTAGTATCCCTCAGGGTAACTATGGCTACACCTTC
-,TRBV5-4,TRBJ2-1,-,CASSLVARYGEQFF,TGTGCCAGCAGCTTGGTCGCTAGATATGGTGAGCAGTTCTTC
TRBD2,TRBV25-1,TRBJ2-1,-,CASSQTSGSRDEQFF,TGTGCCAGCAGCCAAACTAGCGGGAGCCGGGATGAGCAGTTCTTC
-,TRBV14,TRBJ2-7,few,CASSQVAGEYF,TGTGCCAGCAGCCAGGTGGCAGGGGAATACTTC
-,TRBV28,TRBJ2-7,-,CASYPGPGYEQYF,TGTGCCAGCTACCCTGGTCCAGGATACGAGCAGTACTTC
TRBD2,TRBV18,TRBJ2-7,-,CASSRGGDYEQYF,TGTGCCAGCTCACGCGGGGGAGATTACGAGCAGTACTTC
-,TRBV7-3,TRBJ2-7,once,CASSTRLGEQYF,TGTGCCAGCAGCACTCGACTAGGCGAGCAGTACTTC
-,TRBV19,TRBJ2-1,-,CASNPGLRSTEQFF,TGTGCCAGTAATCCGGGACTCCGCTCTACTGAGCAGTTCTTC
TRBD1,TRBV9,TRBJ2-5,-,CASSPADRSGETQYF,TGTGCCAGCAGCCCAGCGGACAGGTCGGGGGAGACCCAGTACTTC
-,TRBV4-3,TRBJ1-3,-,CASSQDPKTGNTIYF,TGCGCCAGCAGCCAAGATCCCAAAACTGGAAACACCATATATTTT
-,TRBV6-5,TRBJ2-3,-,CASSYNGDTQYF,TGTGCCAGCAGTTACAACGGGGATACGCAGTATTTT
-,TRBV5-6,TRBJ1-2,-,CASSLAGYPTGYTF,TGTGCCAGCAGCTTAGCGGGCTACCCAACTGGCTACACCTTC
TRBD2,TRBV4-2,TRBJ2-7,-,CASSQAVTSESYEQYF,TGTGCCAGCAGCCAAGCAGTGACTAGCGAGTCCTACGAGCAGTACTTC
TRBD2,TRBV6-1,TRBJ2-5,-,CASSELLAGGETQYF,TGTGCCAGCAGTGAATTACTAGCGGGAGGCGAGACCCAGTACTTC
-,TRBV12-5,TRBJ1-1,-,CASGLVFKRDNTLNTEAFF,TGTGCTAGTGGTTTGGTATTCAAGCGGGACAATACTTTGAACACTGAAGCTTTCTTT